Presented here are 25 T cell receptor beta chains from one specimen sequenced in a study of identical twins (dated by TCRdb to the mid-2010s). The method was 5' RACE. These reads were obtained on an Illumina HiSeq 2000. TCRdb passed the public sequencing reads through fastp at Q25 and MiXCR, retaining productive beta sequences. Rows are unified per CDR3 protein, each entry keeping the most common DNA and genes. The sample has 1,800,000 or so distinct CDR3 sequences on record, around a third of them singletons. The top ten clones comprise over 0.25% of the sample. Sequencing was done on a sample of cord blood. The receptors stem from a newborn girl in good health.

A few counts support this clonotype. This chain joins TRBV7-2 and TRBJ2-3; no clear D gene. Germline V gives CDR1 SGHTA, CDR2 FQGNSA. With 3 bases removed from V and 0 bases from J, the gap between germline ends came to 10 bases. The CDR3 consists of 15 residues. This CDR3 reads CASSFHPTSTDTQYF. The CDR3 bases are TGTGCCAGCAGCTTTCACCCGACTAGCACAGATACGCAGTATTTT. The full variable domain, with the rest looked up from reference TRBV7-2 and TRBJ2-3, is GAGVSQSPSNKVTEKGKDVELRCDPISGHTALYWYRQSLGQGLEFLIYFQGNSAPDKSGLPSDRFSAERTGGSVSTLTIQRTQQEDSAVYLCASSFHPTSTDTQYFGPGTRLTVL.

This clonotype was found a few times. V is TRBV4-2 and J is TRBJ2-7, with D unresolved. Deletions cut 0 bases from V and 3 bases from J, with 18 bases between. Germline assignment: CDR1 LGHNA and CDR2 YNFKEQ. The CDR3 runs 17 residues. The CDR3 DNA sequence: TGTGCCAGCAGCCAAGAGTCGATTCGGGTGACCTTCTACGAGCAGTACTTC. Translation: CASSQESIRVTFYEQYF.

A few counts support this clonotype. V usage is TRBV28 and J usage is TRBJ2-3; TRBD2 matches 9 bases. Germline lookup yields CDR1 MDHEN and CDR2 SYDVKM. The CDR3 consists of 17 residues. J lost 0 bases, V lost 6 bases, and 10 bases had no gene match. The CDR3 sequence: CASRRTSVRISTDTQYF. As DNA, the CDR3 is TGTGCCAGCAGGAGGACTAGCGTACGAATAAGCACAGATACGCAGTATTTT.

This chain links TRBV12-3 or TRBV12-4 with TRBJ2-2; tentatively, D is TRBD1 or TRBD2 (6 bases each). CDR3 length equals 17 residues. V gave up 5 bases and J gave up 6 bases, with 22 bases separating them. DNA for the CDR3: TGTGCCAGCAGTCGCCTAGTCCTAGGGGGGTTGGCCGGGGAGCTGTTTTTT. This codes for CASSRLVLGGLAGELFF.

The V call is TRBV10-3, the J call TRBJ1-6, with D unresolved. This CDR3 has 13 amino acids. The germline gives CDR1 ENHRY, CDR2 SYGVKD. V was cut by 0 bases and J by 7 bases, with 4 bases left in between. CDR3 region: CAISESRNSPLHF. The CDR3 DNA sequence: TGTGCCATCAGTGAGTCCAGAAATTCACCCCTCCACTTT.

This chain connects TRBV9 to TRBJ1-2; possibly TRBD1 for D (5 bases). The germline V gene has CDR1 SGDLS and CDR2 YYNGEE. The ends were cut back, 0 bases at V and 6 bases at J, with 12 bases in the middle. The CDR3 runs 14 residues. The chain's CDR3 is CASSVGRGVDGYTF. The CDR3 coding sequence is TGTGCCAGCAGCGTAGGACGGGGGGTGGATGGCTACACCTTC.

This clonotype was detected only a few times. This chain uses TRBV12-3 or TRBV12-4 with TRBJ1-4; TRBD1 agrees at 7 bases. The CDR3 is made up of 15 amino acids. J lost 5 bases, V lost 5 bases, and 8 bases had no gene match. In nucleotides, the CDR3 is TGTGCCAGCAGTCCCCAGGGGGGGGTCAATGAAAAACTGTTTTTT. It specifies CASSPQGGVNEKLFF.

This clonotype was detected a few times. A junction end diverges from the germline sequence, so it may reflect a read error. The CDR3 bases are TGCAGCGTTGAAGTTCCTGCGGGGCTTAGCACAGATTCGCAGTATTTT. It codes for CSVEVPAGLSTDSQYF. This chain connects TRBV29-1 to TRBJ2-3, with D maybe TRBD2 (6 bases). The CDR3 runs 16 residues. Germline V gene data show CDR1 as SQVTM and CDR2 as ANQGSEA.

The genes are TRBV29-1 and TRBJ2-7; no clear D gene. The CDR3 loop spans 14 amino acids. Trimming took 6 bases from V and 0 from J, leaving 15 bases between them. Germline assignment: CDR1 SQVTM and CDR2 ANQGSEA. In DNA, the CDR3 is TGCAGCGTAGAGAAACTCCCGAGCTCCTACGAGCAGTACTTC. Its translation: CSVEKLPSSYEQYF.

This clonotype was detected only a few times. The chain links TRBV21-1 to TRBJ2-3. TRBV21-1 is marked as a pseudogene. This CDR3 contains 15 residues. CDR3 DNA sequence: TGTGCCAGCAGCAAAGGAAGGCGAGCCACAGATACGCAGTATTTT. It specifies CASSKGRRATDTQYF.

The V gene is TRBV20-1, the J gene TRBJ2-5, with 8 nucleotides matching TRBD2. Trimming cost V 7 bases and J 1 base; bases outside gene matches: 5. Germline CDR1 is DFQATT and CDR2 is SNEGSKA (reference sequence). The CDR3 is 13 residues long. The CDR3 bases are TGCAGTGTGCGCGGGAGGTTCCAAGAGACCCAGTACTTC. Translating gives CSVRGRFQETQYF.

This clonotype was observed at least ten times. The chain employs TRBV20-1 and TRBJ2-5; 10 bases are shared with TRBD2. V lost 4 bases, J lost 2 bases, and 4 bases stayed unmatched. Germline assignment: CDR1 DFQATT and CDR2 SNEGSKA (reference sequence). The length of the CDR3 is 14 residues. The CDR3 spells CSATIAGGQETQYF. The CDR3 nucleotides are TGCAGTGCTACTATAGCGGGGGGACAAGAGACCCAGTACTTC.

The CDR3 here is CASRPRGGHQPQHF. The CDR3 coding sequence is TGTGCCAGCAGGCCAAGGGGGGGCCACCAGCCCCAGCATTTT. The chain couples TRBV27 to TRBJ1-5; D possibly corresponds to TRBD1 (6 bases). The CDR3 totals 14 residues. Trimming removed 6 bases at V and 7 bases at J, with 16 bases between. Per the germline V gene, CDR1 is MNHEY and CDR2 is SMNVEV (reference sequence).

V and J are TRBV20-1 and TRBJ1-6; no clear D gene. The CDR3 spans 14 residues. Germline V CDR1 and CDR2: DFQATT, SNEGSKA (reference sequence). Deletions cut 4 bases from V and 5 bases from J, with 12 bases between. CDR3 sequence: CSAITDRDNSPLHF. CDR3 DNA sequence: TGCAGTGCTATCACGGACCGGGATAATTCACCCCTCCACTTT.

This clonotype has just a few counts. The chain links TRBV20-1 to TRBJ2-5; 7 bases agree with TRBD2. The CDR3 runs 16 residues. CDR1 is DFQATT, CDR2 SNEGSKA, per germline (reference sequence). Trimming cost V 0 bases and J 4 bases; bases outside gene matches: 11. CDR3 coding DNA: TGCAGTGCTAGAGATCGTCTGCGGGAGAGGGGAGAGACCCAGTACTTC. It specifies CSARDRLRERGETQYF.

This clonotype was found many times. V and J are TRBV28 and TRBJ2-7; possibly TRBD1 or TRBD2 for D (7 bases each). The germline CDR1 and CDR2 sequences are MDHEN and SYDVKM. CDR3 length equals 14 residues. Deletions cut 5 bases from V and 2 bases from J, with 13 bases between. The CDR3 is CASSDREGTYEQYF. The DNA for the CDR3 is TGTGCCAGCAGTGACAGGGAGGGAACCTACGAGCAGTACTTC. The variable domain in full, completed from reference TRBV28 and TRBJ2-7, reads DVKVTQSSRYLVKRTGEKVFLECVQDMDHENMFWYRQDPGLGLRLIYFSYDVKMKEKGDIPEGYSVSREKKERFSLILESASTNQTSMYLCASSDREGTYEQYFGPGTRLTVT.

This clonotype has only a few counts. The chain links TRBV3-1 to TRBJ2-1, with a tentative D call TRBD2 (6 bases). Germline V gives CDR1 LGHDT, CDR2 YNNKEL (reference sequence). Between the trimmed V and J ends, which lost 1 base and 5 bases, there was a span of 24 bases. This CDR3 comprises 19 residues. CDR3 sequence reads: CASSQVWSEWWPSDNEQFF. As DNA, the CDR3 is TGTGCCAGCAGCCAAGTCTGGTCTGAGTGGTGGCCTAGCGACAATGAGCAGTTCTTC.

DNA for the CDR3: TGCAGTGCTAGCACGGACAGTTTGACAGATACGCAGTATTTT. Its protein product is CSASTDSLTDTQYF. This chain connects TRBV20-1 to TRBJ2-3, with D perhaps matching TRBD1 (6 bases). Trimming took off 3 bases at V and 3 bases at J, with 13 bases between the two ends. CDR3 length: 14 residues. CDR1 and CDR2 (germline): DFQATT, SNEGSKA (reference sequence).

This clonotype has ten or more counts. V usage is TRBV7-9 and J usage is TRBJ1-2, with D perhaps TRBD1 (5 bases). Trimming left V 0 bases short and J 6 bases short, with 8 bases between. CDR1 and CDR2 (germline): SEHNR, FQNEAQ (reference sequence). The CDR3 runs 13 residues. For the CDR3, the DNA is TGTGCCAGCAGCTTAGCCAGGGATCATGGCTACACCTTC. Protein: CASSLARDHGYTF.

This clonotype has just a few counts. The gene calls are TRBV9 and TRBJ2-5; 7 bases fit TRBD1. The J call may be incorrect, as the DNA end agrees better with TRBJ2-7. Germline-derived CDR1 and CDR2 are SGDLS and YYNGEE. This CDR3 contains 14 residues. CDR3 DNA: TGTGCCAGCAGCGTAGGACAGGGCGAATACGAGCAGTACTTC. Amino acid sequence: CASSVGQGEYEQYF.

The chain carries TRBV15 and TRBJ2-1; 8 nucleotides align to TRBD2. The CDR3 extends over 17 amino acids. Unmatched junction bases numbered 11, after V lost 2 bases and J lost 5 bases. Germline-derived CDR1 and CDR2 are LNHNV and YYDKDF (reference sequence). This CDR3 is CATSRKAQRGPNNEQFF. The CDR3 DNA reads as TGTGCCACCAGCAGAAAAGCGCAGCGGGGGCCAAACAATGAGCAGTTCTTC.

The CDR3 protein is CASSQRTSSTDTQYF. CDR3 sequence (DNA): TGCGCCAGCAGCCAAAGGACTAGCAGCACAGATACGCAGTATTTT. The chain uses TRBV4-1 and TRBJ2-3; TRBD2 matches 8 bases. The V gene end was trimmed by 2 bases and the J gene end by 0 bases; junction bases not matched to a gene: 1. CDR1 and CDR2 (germline): MGHRA, YSYEKL. This CDR3 comprises 15 residues.

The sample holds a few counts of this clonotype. This CDR3 reads CASSHETRSYYYEQYF. CDR3 coding DNA: TGCGCCAGCAGCCATGAGACTAGATCCTACTACTACGAGCAGTACTTC. The V and J genes are TRBV4-1 and TRBJ2-7, with a possible D match to TRBD2 (6 bases). CDR1 and CDR2 from the germline V gene are MGHRA and YSYEKL. The V gene lost 3 bases and the J gene lost 3 bases, with 18 bases spanning the gap. The CDR3 runs 16 residues.

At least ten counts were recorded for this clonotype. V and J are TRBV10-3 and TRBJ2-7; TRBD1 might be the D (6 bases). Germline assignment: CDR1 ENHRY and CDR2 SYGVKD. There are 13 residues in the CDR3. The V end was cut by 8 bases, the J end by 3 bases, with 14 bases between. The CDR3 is CAIGTHRDYEQYF. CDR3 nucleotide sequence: TGTGCCATCGGAACCCACAGGGACTACGAGCAGTACTTC.

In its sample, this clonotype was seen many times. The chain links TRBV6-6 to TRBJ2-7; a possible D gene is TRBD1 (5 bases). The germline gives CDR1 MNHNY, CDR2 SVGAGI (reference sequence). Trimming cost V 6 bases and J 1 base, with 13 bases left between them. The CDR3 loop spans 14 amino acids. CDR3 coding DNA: TGTGCCAGCAGCCACCTGGGGCTTTCCTACGAGCAGTACTTC. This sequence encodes CASSHLGLSYEQYF.